This T cell receptor (beta chain) was recovered during a study of T cells expressing NK-cell markers. TCRdb re-called the 5' RACE reads; every CDR3 protein appears as one record, without DNA. This repertoire comprises hundreds of thousands of distinct CDR3 sequences; its ten largest clones make up more than 7%. The CDR3 spans 14 residues. Source material: blood T cells: a sorted CD56 or NKG2C T cell subset, CD4+ or CD8+ T cells, or bulk PBMC T cells (not recorded which). This receptor was obtained from a woman aged 18 to 75 in good health. This chain links TRBV12-3 or TRBV12-4 with TRBJ2-6. Here the CDR3 reads CASGEFSGANVLTF.